Below, one TCR beta chain is given with its context. There is no known antigen for this receptor. The record has no base qualities; no much larger clone is one base away. Library creation used the immunoSEQ multiplex PCR assay. For the multiplex PCR, a mixture combining 60 forward primers for TCR Vbeta segments and 13 reverse primers for TCR Jbeta segments was used. The CDR3 region of rearranged TCR beta genes was amplified from genomic DNA with a multiplex PCR assay. Amplified TCR beta libraries were sequenced as 87-base-pair reads on the Illumina HiSeq System. The original pipeline was this. Across the 500 to 750 repertoires, a later analysis counted around 80 million unique TCR beta chains, 9.5 million to 13 million of which were shared by at least two donors. Raw reads were error-corrected and collapsed into unique sequences with a nearest-neighbor algorithm that merged closely related sequences to remove PCR and sequencing errors. V, D and J gene segments were assigned by aligning CDR3 sequences to IMGT reference sequences. Each retained sequence needed at least a six-nucleotide match to both a V gene segment and a J gene segment. Rearrangements were called productive when the CDR3 lacked stop codons and stayed in frame with V and J; all others were non-productive. CDR3 was defined by IMGT convention, running from the second conserved V-encoded cysteine to the conserved J-encoded phenylalanine. In an earlier analysis of around 540 of the donors, sequences lacking an unambiguous match to a single V gene segment were excluded. In an earlier analysis of 587 of the donors, V segments were called functional above 56.7% productive rearrangements and were called segregating when the between-donor standard deviation exceeded 5%. A statistical classification framework was built to diagnose cytomegalovirus status from the catalog of TCR beta chain sequences. V and J gene assignment, in a later analysis, came from comparing TCR nucleotide sequences with IMGT/GENE-DB human TR gene sequences. The TCRdist pipeline was used in a later analysis to assign CDR3 sequences and most-parsimonious VDJ recombination scenarios. In a later analysis, each TCR beta chain was defined by its CDR3 amino acid sequence together with its V-gene family, and reads without a unique V-gene family were excluded. In a later analysis, 500 to 700 highly shared, low-generation-probability nucleotide sequences were removed to address suspected cross-contamination and a sequencing artifact. In a later analysis, a clonal expansion index for each public chain was calculated from normalized within-repertoire ranks of inferred template counts. A later analysis computed generation probabilities with a VDJ recombination model fitted to out-of-frame rearrangements, and checked the results against IGoR. In a later analysis, hypergeometric tests were used to score TCR-TCR, TCR-HLA and TCR-CMV co-occurrence, with a repertoire-size bias correction applied to TCR pairs. In a later analysis, false discovery rates were estimated by permuting HLA or CMV assignments 20 times. In a later analysis, co-occurring TCRs were grouped with DBSCAN, and TCRdist sequence similarity was added when clustering was performed within HLA-allele-positive subsets. Repertoires with fewer than 30,000 or more than 120,000 public chains were left out of co-occurrence clustering, as were five repertoires with anomalous nucleotide sharing. TCRdb holds this immuneACCESS table with in-frame rearrangements only. Some clones are missing; in checked studies, unresolved V genes explain under half, and the rest has no known cause. From that table come the V and J calls and clone size; the DNA was used to work out D and trimming. Counted in this sample were over 150,000 clones; 65% to 90% of them appeared once. The ten largest clones add up to about 10% of the sample.

The sample originates from a study of cytomegalovirus exposure and HLA in healthy donors (dated by TCRdb to 2016 to 2017). Study-level background: An earlier analysis of roughly 500 of the donors reported approximately 260 Gb of sequence data and 117 million unique TCR beta sequences obtained from 150 million to 200 million T cells. Across some 400 genotyped donors of the cohort, an average of roughly 250,000 unique TCR beta nucleotide sequences per donor were sequenced, and roughly 18% of those sequences were non-productive. Every repertoire in the discovery cohort had been generated on one and the same sequencing platform. Donor age, sex, ethnicity and CMV serostatus were compiled together with the repertoire data. Typing coverage differed by locus: A, B, C, DRB1 and DQB1 were typed in roughly 620-630 donors, DQA1 in 500 to 550, DPA1 in around 580, and DPB1 in around 440. Approximately 300 gigabases of sequencing data and tens of millions of unique TCR sequences made up an early release that covered approximately 620 HLA-typed donors. In the later analysis, no new phenotypic data were used to find candidate immune exposures; instead, reliance was placed on TCR beta sequences and their occurrence across donors. The study combined high-throughput TCR immunosequencing, statistical association of individual TCRs with disease status, and machine learning to predict cytomegalovirus infection status. The study used immunosequencing to profile the T cell repertoires of some 600 subjects and linked those repertoires to cytomegalovirus serostatus. Four to six DR-DQ haplotypes were handled as single units for association and clustering because linkage in the cohort was strong. To study patterns of TCR occurrence, a later analysis re-analyzed previously published TCR beta repertoires from 666 donors and added high-resolution HLA genotyping. In a later genetic analysis, genome-wide SNP genotypes for 398 of the 666 donors were used, and that subset was treated as a discovery cohort. An earlier analysis of several hundred of the donors applied high-throughput TCR beta sequencing to assess whether each TCR beta V gene segment acted as functional or pseudogenic. Of the roughly 400 genotyped donors, about 80% fell in the genetic ancestry cluster associated with self-reported Caucasian donors. The aim of the study was to test whether cataloging public T cell receptors could identify signatures of past pathogen exposure. A separate validation cohort of over a hundred different subjects was used in addition to the approximately 700-subject first cohort. Both class I and class II loci were covered by HLA typing, at four-digit resolution.

Broader findings and caveats from the paper: In an earlier analysis of some 640 of the donors, most TCR beta V segments were observed in productive rearrangements about 90% or about 30% of the time, broadly matching IMGT annotations. A further reported finding was that TCR beta sequences accurately predicted the HLA-A and HLA-B alleles for most subjects in the first cohort. In this cohort, only TCR beta chains were sequenced, and detectable features were limited by the absence of alpha or paired-chain data. A few of the identified cytomegalovirus-associated TCR beta chains were confirmed in vitro to be specific for cytomegalovirus antigens. Immune exposure information for the cohort was limited to CMV serostatus. The authors suggested that the approach could potentially be generalized to other disease states and immunological phenotypes. In both the original and validation cohorts, the classifier was reported to diagnose cytomegalovirus status with high specificity and sensitivity. Compared with the 666-donor mean, donors in an Asian-associated ancestry cluster had fewer N-insertions in productive TCRs, according to a later genetic analysis. At a false discovery rate of 0.05, a later analysis linked about 16,000 TCR beta sequences to specific HLA alleles. A later analysis found that most CMV-associated TCR beta chains appeared HLA-restricted, with HLA associations seemingly driven largely by CMV exposure. Assigning TCR associations to individual alleles was difficult when HLA alleles, especially DR and DQ, strongly co-occurred. In the study, about 150 TCR beta chains were listed as associated with cytomegalovirus. V-gene and J-gene trimming of TCR beta chains was associated with a missense DCLRE1C variant in a later genetic analysis, and the association was replicated in an independent cohort. Across donors, most TCR sequences were observed very rarely, whereas some public TCRs were present in many individuals. In a later analysis, TCR association rates were found to vary across HLA loci, with the most associated TCRs seen for DRB1 alleles and the fewest for HLA-C alleles. The sequencing pipeline was judged likely to have produced a cluster of highly shared sequence variants as a technical artifact. In a later analysis, HLA-associated TCR beta chains were found to be more clonally expanded and to have lower generation probabilities than equally common non-associated chains. According to a later analysis, parvovirus B19, influenza, CMV and Epstein-Barr virus appeared linked to several top co-occurrence clusters. The presence/absence analyses assumed that sequencing depth was roughly uniform across donors, and that assumption may not be true. Because HLA typing was unavailable for some donors at each locus, only the typed subset was used in association tests. Correlated functional status among segregating V segments might reflect linkage disequilibrium, but an unknown experimental factor could not be ruled out. Because counts were too low, roughly 17 rarely observed V segments, including chromosome 9 orphons, were left out of the earlier analysis of about 620 of the donors.

The cohort was made up of approximately 700 healthy bone marrow donors. All cohort members were sampled while nominally healthy, although unrecorded immune exposures were likely present. The donor was CMV seropositive and was included in the group of 270 or so seropositive cohort members. Every donor gave a peripheral blood sample, and the peripheral blood mononuclear cells from that sample were used for TCR beta sequencing. The Qiagen DNeasy Blood Extraction Kit was used to extract genomic DNA from the blood cell samples. The sample was PBMCs. The TCR originated in a man aged 50-60 years in good health and CMV-seropositive.

The nucleotide sequence reads TGTGCCAGCAGCTTATACTCCCGCGAGCAGTACTTC. This codes for CASSLYSREQYF. The receptor chain draws on TRBV7-2 and TRBJ2-7; no D gene is confidently identified. The V end loses 2 bases and the J end loses 6 bases, and a stretch of 8 bases separates them. From its cysteine to its phenylalanine, the CDR3 spans 12 amino acids. Only CDR3 DNA is held: 36 bases, read in frame from base 1. The germline V gene yields SGHTA for CDR1 and FQGNSA for CDR2.